This TCR beta chain was sequenced during a study of vaccination and CD4 T cells after COVID-19. Cultured CD4+ T-cell DNA underwent Oncomine TCR Beta short-read sequencing. TCRdb independently ran MiXCR on the PCR reads; one entry per CDR3 protein. This table holds 6,500 to 8,000 distinct CDR3 sequences, over 70% found once. V was shortened by 5 bases and J by 0 bases, with 7 bases between the two germline ends. Germline CDR1 and CDR2: LNHDA and SQIVND (reference sequence). CDR3 length: 13 residues. The treatment here: roughly ten-day PBMC culture with coronavirus spike peptide pools or control peptides (ViraFEST assay). Pre-COVID-19 pandemic sampling (2011-2018) yielded the unexposed donor's CD4+ T cells. The authors cultured 1.5 million to 2 million PBMCs per well with roughly 9.8 IU/ml IL-2 and approximately 10 ug/ml peptide pools. The table lists this clonotype with a count of one. What it binds is not known.

Sequenced input: CD4+ T cells from blood, cultured in vitro. This clonotype originated in a human donor in good health. J is TRBJ2-5 and V is TRBV19, with D unresolved. The CDR3 nucleotides read TGTGCCAGTAGTCTCCTGTACCAAGAGACCCAGTACTTC. It is translated as CASSLLYQETQYF.